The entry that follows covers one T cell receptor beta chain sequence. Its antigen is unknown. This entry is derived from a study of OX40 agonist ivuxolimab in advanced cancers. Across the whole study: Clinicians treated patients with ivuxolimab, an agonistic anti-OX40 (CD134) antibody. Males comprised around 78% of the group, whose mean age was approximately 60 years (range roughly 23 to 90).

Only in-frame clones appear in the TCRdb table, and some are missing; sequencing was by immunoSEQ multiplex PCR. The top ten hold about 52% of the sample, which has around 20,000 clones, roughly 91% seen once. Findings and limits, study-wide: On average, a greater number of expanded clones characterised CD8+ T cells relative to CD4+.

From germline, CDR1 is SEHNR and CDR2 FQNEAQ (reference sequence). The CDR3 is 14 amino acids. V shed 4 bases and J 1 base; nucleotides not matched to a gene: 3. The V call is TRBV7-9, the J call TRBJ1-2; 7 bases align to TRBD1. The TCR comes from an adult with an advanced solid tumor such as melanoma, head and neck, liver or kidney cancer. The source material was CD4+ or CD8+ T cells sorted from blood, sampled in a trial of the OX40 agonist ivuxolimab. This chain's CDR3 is CASSSTGVNYGYTF. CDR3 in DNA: TGTGCCAGCAGCTCCACAGGGGTTAACTATGGCTACACCTTC.